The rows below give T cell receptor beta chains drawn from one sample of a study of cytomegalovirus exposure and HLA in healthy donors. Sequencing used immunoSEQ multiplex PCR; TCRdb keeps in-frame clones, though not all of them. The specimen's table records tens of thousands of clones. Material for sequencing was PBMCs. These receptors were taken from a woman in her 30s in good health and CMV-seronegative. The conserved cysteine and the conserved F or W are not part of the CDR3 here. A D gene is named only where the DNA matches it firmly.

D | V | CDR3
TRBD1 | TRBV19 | ASRPQGATYGYT
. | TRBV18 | ASSRQETEAF
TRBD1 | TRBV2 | ASSEEGTGIGEQY
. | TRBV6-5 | ASKRGTAYNEQF
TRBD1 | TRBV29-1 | SVDYGTGLTYNEQF
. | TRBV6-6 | ASSPTGRGRTQH
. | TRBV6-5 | ASSSIEQLGGSPLH
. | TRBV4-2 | ASSQDLSLGAAGSYGYT
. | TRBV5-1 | ASRGSRANYGYT
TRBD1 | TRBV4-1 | ASSHTGTGSYNEQF
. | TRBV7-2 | ASSLFASDYEQY
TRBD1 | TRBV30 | AGSVGTGVTDTQY
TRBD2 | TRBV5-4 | ASSRTSGRDNEQF